The 4 T cell receptor beta chains presented below share a single source sample, sequenced in a study of OX40 agonist ivuxolimab in advanced cancers. This table comes from immunoSEQ multiplex PCR, and its TCRdb copy is limited to in-frame clones, with some not included. The sample includes 35,000 to 50,000 clones, about 90% of them seen just once. The material sequenced was CD4+ or CD8+ T cells sorted from blood, taken in a trial of the OX40 agonist ivuxolimab. Receptor source: an adult with an advanced solid tumor such as melanoma, head and neck, liver or kidney cancer.

This chain joins TRBV27 and TRBJ2-7; 7 bases fit TRBD2. The CDR3 runs 14 residues. Germline CDR1 MNHEY, CDR2 SMNVEV (reference sequence). With V trimmed by 10 bases and J by 0 bases, 9 bases remained unmatched. The CDR3 DNA sequence: TGTGCCACCGGGGGGACCCACCTCTCCTACGAGCAGTACTTC. It translates to CATGGTHLSYEQYF.

This chain uses TRBV5-1 with TRBJ2-2; D is perhaps TRBD1 (6 bases). V lost 2 bases, J lost 4 bases, and 12 bases lay in between. Germline CDR1 SGHRS, CDR2 YFSETQ. This CDR3 has 15 residues. The CDR3 reads CASSFGQSGTGELFF. CDR3 DNA sequence: TGCGCCAGCAGCTTTGGACAGTCGGGCACCGGGGAGCTGTTTTTT.

This rearrangement joins TRBV7-9 to TRBJ2-1; 9 nucleotides match TRBD2. V was clipped by 1 base and J by 10 bases; unmatched bases: 14. Germline values: CDR1 SEHNR, CDR2 FQNEAQ (reference sequence). This CDR3 contains 17 residues. CDR3: CASSLGAGGLSSQEQFF. In nucleotides, the CDR3 is TGTGCCAGCAGCTTAGGGGCGGGAGGGCTATCGTCGCAGGAGCAGTTCTTC.

In regard to this clone: Sequence at one end of the junction differs from germline and may be a read error. This chain joins TRBV9 and TRBJ2-1, with D possibly TRBD2 on 9 matching bases. The germline gives CDR1 SGDLS, CDR2 YYNGEE. The CDR3 runs to 13 residues. The CDR3 protein is CASGGQVLAGLIF. CDR3 coding DNA: TGTGCCTCCGGGGGACAGGTGCTAGCGGGGCTTATCTTC.